This T cell receptor beta chain was identified in a study of CD8 T cell repertoires and HIV-1 epitope variants. Study background: Controls were a CMV, EBV and flu peptide pool, Ebola AY9 negative control, and no-peptide well. Separate from the cultures, 1M uncultured T cells served as baseline. Study-wide points: Roughly 10 TCR beta clonotypes were antigen-specific, roughly six apparently recognizing autologous or escape variants.

Worth noting for this clone: The antigen remains unidentified.

CDR3 length equals 15 residues. V gave up 0 bases and J gave up 2 bases, with 9 bases separating them. Germline CDR1 and CDR2: SGHRS and YFSETQ. Survey-depth immunoSEQ sequencing covered TCR beta CDR3 regions. The repertoire was sequenced with immunoSEQ multiplex PCR; TCRdb's copy has only in-frame clones and lacks some. The sample yields fewer than 2,500 clones, roughly two thirds seen once. Sequenced: cultured CD8+ T cells derived from PBMCs. The chain is built from TRBV5-1 and TRBJ2-1; D call uncertain. This clonotype was sampled from a male donor with HIV. The CDR3 loop is CASSLEGETYNEQFF. The CDR3 coding sequence is TGCGCCAGCAGCTTGGAAGGAGAGACCTACAATGAGCAGTTCTTC.